The present T cell receptor (beta chain) was sequenced within a study of metastatic and nonmetastatic thyroid tumors (dated by TCRdb to 2020 to 2022). About the study as a whole: For patients with malignant and with benign thyroid disease, the researchers compared repertoires between peripheral blood samples and tumor or nodule tissue samples. What the study reported, not specific to this receptor: In both blood and tumor samples, malignant tumors were reported to have significantly higher TCR beta diversity than benign nodules.

V drops 4 bases and J drops 6 bases, leaving 7 bases in between. CDR1 and CDR2 are read off the germline V gene as SGDLS and YYNGEE. Inclusive of the bounding cysteine and phenylalanine, the CDR3 is 12 residues long. CDR3 DNA only is kept here, 36 bases in frame from base 1. The table lists this clone with many counts. Its antigen remains undetermined. No qualities accompany the bases; no much larger clone lies one base away. The library was made by PCR. Sequencing instrument: Illumina HiSeq 4000. High-throughput sequencing was used to profile the TCR beta-chain CDR3 region of each patient. In the authors' own workflow: CDR3 differences across clinicopathological groups were used to build a classifier for discriminating distant-metastatic papillary thyroid cancer patients. Repertoire diversity was assessed with the Shannon index, and tumor-blood repertoire similarity with the Morisita-Horn index. Using fastp trimming at Q25 and MiXCR clonotype assembly, TCRdb reanalyzed the public sequencing data and kept in-frame beta chains. In this record, the V and J calls reflect TCRdb's handling and not the investigators' own analysis. In this sample the table shows some 41,000 clones, 28% of which occur a single time. The ten largest clones take up more than 8% of the sample.

Before undergoing thyroid surgery, none of the patients had been given any kind of treatment. The study retrospectively analysed patient clinical samples collected from about 2011 to 2018 using T-cell receptor beta sequencing. The sequencing input was blood. The sequence was collected from a male donor with papillary thyroid cancer or a benign thyroid nodule (not recorded which). Some clones in this sample may be carry-over from other donors' samples. This chain is built from TRBV9 and TRBJ2-2; the D gene remains uncertain. The CDR3 protein is CASSPSAGELFF. The DNA sequence reads TGTGCCAGCAGCCCAAGTGCCGGGGAGCTGTTTTTT. Here the CDR3 is joined to the reference TRBV9 and TRBJ2-2 genes, and the full variable domain is: DSGVTQTPKHLITATGQRVTLRCSPRSGDLSVYWYQQSLDQGLQFLIQYYNGEERAKGNILERFSAQQFPDLHSELNLSSLELGDSALYFCASSPSAGELFFGEGSRLTVL.